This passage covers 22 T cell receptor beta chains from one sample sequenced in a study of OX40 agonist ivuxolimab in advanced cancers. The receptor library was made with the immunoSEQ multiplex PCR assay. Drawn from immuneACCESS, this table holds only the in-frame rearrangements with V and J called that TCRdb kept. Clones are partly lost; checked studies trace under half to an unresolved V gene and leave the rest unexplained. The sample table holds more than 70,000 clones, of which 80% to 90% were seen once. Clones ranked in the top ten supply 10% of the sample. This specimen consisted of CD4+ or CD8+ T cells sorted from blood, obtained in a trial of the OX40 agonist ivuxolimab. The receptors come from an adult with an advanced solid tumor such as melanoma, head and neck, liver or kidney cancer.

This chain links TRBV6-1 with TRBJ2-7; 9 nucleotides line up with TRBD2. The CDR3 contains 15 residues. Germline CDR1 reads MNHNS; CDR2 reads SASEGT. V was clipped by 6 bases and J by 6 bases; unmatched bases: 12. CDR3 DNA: TGTGCCAGCAGGGGATTTCTAGCGGGAAGCCTCGAGCAGTACTTC. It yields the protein CASRGFLAGSLEQYF.

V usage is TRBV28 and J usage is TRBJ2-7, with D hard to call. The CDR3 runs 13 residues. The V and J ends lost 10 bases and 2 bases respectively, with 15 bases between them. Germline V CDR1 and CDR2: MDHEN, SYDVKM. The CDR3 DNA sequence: TGTGCCACCTTCGGCGTCCTAGCCTACGAGCAGTACTTC. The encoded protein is CATFGVLAYEQYF.

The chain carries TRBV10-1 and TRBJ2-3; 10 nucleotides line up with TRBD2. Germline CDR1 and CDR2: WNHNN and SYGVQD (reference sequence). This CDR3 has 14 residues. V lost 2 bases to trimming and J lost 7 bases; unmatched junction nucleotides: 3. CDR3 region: CASSETSGAYTQYF. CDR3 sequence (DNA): TGCGCCAGCAGTGAGACTAGCGGGGCTTATACGCAGTATTTT.

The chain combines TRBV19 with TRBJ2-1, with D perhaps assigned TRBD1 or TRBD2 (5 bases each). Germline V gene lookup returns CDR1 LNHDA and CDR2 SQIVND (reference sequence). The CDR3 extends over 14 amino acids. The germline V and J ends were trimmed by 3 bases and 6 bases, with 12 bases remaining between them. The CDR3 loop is CASSMRGNSNEQFF. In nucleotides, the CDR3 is TGTGCCAGTAGTATGAGGGGAAACAGCAATGAGCAGTTCTTC.

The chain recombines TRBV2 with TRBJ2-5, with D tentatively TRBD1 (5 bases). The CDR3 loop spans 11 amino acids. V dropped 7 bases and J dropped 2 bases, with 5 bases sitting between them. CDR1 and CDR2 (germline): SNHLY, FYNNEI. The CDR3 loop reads CASTGQETQYF. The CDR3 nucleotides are TGTGCCAGCACAGGGCAAGAGACCCAGTACTTC.

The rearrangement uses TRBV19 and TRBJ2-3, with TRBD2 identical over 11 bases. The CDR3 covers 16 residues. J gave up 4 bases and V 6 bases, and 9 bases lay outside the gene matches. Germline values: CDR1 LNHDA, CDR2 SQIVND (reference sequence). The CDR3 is CASSRAPSGRSDTQYF. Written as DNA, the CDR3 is TGTGCCAGTAGCAGAGCCCCTAGCGGGAGGTCAGATACGCAGTATTTT.

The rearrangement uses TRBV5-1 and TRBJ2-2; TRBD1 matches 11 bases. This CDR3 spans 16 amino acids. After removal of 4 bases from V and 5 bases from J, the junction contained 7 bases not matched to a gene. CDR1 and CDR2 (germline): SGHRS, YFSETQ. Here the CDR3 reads CASSVRGQGGTGELFF. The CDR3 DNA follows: TGCGCCAGCAGCGTGCGGGGACAGGGGGGAACCGGGGAGCTGTTTTTT.

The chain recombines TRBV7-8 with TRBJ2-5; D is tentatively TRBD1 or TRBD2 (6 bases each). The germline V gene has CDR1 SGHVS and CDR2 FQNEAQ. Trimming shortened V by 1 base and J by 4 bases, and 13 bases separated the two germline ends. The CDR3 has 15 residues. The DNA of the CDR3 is TGTGCCAGCAGCTTAGGGGGGGCGACAGGAGAGACCCAGTACTTC. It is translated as CASSLGGATGETQYF.

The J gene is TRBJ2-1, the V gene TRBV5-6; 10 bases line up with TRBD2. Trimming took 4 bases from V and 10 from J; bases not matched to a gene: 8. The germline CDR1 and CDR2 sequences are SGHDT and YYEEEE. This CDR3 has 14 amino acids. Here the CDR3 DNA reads TGTGCCAGCAGCGTTACTAGCGGGAAGGGAGAGCAGTTCTTC. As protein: CASSVTSGKGEQFF.

CDR3 nucleotides: TGTGCCAGCAGTTTGGACGGAACCTTTAGCACAGATACGCAGTATTTT. Its translation: CASSLDGTFSTDTQYF. The gene calls are TRBV6-5 and TRBJ2-3; no definite D call. V lost 4 bases and J lost 0, with 14 bases in between. The CDR3 runs to 16 residues. Germline CDR1 MNHEY, CDR2 SVGAGI.

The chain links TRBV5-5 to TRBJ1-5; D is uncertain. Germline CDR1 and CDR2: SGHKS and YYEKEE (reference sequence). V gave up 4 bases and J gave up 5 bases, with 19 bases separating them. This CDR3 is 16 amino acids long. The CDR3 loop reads CASSRVGGGPHQPQHF. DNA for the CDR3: TGTGCCAGCAGCCGCGTGGGCGGCGGCCCCCATCAGCCCCAGCATTTT.

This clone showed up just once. CDR3 loop: CASSPSVWRDYNEQFF. CDR3 nucleotides: TGTGCCAGCAGTCCGAGCGTGTGGCGGGACTACAATGAGCAGTTCTTC. The rearrangement uses TRBV6-6 and TRBJ2-1, with TRBD2 as a possible D gene (6 bases). There are 16 residues in the CDR3. V lost 5 bases to trimming and J lost 3 bases, with 17 bases between them. From germline, CDR1 is MNHNY and CDR2 SVGAGI (reference sequence).

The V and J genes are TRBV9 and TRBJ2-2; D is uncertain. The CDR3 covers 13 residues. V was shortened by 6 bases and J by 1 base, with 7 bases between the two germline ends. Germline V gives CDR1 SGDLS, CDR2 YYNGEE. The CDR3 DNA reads TGTGCCAGCACAGACAAGAACACCGGGGAGCTGTTTTTT. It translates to CASTDKNTGELFF.

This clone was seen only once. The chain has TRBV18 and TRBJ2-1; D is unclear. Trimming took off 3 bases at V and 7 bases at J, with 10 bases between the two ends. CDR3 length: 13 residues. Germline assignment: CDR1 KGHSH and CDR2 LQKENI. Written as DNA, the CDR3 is TGTGCCAGCTCACCTACACTGAGAAATGAGCAGTTCTTC. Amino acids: CASSPTLRNEQFF.

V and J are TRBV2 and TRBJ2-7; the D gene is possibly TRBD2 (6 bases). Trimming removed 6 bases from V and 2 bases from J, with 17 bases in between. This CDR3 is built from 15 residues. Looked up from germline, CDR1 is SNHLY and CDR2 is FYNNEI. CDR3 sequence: CASRDASASTYEQYF. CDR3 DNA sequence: TGTGCCAGCAGGGACGCTAGCGCCTCAACCTACGAGCAGTACTTC.

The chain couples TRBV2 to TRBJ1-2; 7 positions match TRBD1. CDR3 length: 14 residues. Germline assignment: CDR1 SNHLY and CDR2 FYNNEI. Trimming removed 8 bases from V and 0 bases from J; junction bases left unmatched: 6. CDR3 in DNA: TGTGCCAGCCGAGTGCAGGGGGCTAACTATGGCTACACCTTC. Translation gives CASRVQGANYGYTF.

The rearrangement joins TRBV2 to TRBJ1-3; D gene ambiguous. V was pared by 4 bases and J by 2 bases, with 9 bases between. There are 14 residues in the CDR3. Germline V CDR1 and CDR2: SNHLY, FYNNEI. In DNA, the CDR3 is TGTGCCAGCAGTGGGGTGGGCCCTGGAAACACCATATATTTT. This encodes CASSGVGPGNTIYF.

The DNA for the CDR3 is TGTGCCAGCAGCGTAGCAGGAGTTTACTCCTACGAGCAGTACTTC. It translates to CASSVAGVYSYEQYF. This chain joins TRBV9 and TRBJ2-7; D not certain. There are 15 residues in the CDR3. Trimming removed 0 bases from V and 0 bases from J, with 10 bases in between. CDR1 and CDR2 from the germline V gene are SGDLS and YYNGEE.

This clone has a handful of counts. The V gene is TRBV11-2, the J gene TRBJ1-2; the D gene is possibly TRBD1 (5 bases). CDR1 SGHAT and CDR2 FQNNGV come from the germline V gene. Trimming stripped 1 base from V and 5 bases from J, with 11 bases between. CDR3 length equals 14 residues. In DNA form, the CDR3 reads TGTGCCAGCAGCTTAGCGGAGGGGAGTTATGGCTACACCTTC. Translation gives CASSLAEGSYGYTF.

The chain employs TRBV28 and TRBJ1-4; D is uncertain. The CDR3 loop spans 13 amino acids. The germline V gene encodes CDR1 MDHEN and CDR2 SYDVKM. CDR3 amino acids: CGTLELNGEKLFF. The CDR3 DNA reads TGTGGTACCTTGGAACTGAACGGTGAAAAACTGTTTTTT.

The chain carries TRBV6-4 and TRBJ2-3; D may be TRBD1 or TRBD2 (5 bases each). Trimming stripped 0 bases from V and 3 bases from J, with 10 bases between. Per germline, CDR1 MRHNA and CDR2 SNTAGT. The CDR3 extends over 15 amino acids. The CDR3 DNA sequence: TGTGCCAGCAGTGACTCCTGGGGGAAGACAGATACGCAGTATTTT. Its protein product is CASSDSWGKTDTQYF.

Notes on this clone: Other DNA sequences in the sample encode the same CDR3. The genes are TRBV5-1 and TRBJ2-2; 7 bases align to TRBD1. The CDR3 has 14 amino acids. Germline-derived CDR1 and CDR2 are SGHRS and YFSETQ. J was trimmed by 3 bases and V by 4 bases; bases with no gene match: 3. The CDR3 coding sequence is TGCGCCAGCAGCACAGGACAGGACACCGGGGAGCTGTTTTTT. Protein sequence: CASSTGQDTGELFF. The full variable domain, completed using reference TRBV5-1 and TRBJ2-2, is KAGVTQTPRYLIKTRGQQVTLSCSPISGHRSVSWYQQTPGQGLQFLFEYFSETQRNKGNFPGRFSGRQFSNSRSEMNVSTLELGDSALYLCASSTGQDTGELFFGEGSRLTVL.